This TCR beta chain stems from a study of T cell changes during pregnancy in multiple sclerosis. Some clones are missing from TCRdb's copy, which holds only in-frame ones; the method was immunoSEQ multiplex PCR. The repertoire holds 73,000 or so clones, less than 95% seen once, with more than 0.75% in the top ten. The sequencing here drew on peripheral blood, taken in the second trimester of pregnancy. The clonotype originates from a female donor with multiple sclerosis, enrolled in a pregnancy study.

CDR3 nucleotide sequence: TGTGCCAGCTACCCCGGGGGTCGCATCGGAAACACCATATATTTT. This translates into CASYPGGRIGNTIYF. The V call is TRBV18, the J call TRBJ1-3, with D perhaps matching TRBD1 (5 bases). The CDR3 covers 15 residues. The V end lost 7 bases, the J end lost 4 bases, and 17 bases lay between the germline ends. Germline loops: CDR1 KGHSH, CDR2 LQKENI.